The 20 T cell receptor beta chains listed next were all sequenced from one sample in a study of STAT5B mutations in CD4+ large granular lymphocyte leukemia. Profiling relied on immunoSEQ multiplex PCR, and the TCRdb table lists in-frame clones only, not all of them. Among 30,000 or so clones listed, more than 70% were seen once. The material sequenced was CD4+ T cells from blood buffy coats. The receptors derive from a human donor in good health.

V usage is TRBV14 and J usage is TRBJ2-6; TRBD2 matches at 7 bases. Germline V gives CDR1 SGHDN, CDR2 FVKESK. The J segment lost 2 bases and the V segment lost 1 base, leaving 2 bases of the junction unmatched. This CDR3 is built from 16 residues. This CDR3 is CASSQVGRAGANVLTF. The CDR3 DNA is TGTGCCAGCAGCCAAGTGGGGAGGGCTGGGGCCAACGTCCTGACTTTC.

The DNA for the CDR3 is TGTGCCAGCAGCTTGTTGGGGGATAGTCAAGAGACCCAGTACTTC. Its translation: CASSLLGDSQETQYF. This chain joins TRBV5-6 and TRBJ2-5; D is tentatively TRBD1 or TRBD2 (5 bases each). V shed 1 base and J shed 2 bases, with 12 bases lying between them. This CDR3 has 15 amino acids. The germline V gene has CDR1 SGHDT and CDR2 YYEEEE.

V usage is TRBV5-1 and J usage is TRBJ1-2, with 8 bases aligning to TRBD1. The CDR3 spans 14 residues. Germline CDR1 reads SGHRS; CDR2 reads YFSETQ. Trimming cost V 4 bases and J 6 bases; bases outside gene matches: 8. This CDR3 reads CASSDQGAPNGYTF. As DNA, the CDR3 is TGCGCCAGCAGCGACCAGGGGGCTCCCAATGGCTACACCTTC.

This clone was counted a single time. This sequence joins TRBV28 and TRBJ1-2; 9 bases fit TRBD1. Germline lookup yields CDR1 MDHEN and CDR2 SYDVKM. The V gene end was trimmed by 7 bases and the J gene end by 5 bases; junction bases not matched to a gene: 11. This CDR3 has 15 residues. DNA for the CDR3: TGTGCCAGCAACATAGGGGGACAGGGACCATATGGCTACACCTTC. This translates into CASNIGGQGPYGYTF.

The CDR3, as DNA: TGTGCCAGCAGTTTCTACTTGGCGGGCCTGTCCTACGAGCAGTACTTC. Translation: CASSFYLAGLSYEQYF. This sequence joins TRBV28 and TRBJ2-7; D perhaps matches TRBD2 (5 bases). The CDR3 covers 16 residues. The germline V gene encodes CDR1 MDHEN and CDR2 SYDVKM. The V and J ends lost 3 bases and 1 base respectively, with 16 bases between them.

The rearrangement uses TRBV14 and TRBJ2-1, with TRBD2 matching over 10 bases. The CDR3 is 16 amino acids. Losses at the gene ends were 0 bases for V and 7 bases for J; bases not matched to a gene: 6. Looked up from germline, CDR1 is SGHDN and CDR2 is FVKESK. The CDR3 bases are TGTGCCAGCAGCCAAGAATTAGGACTAGCGGATAATGAGCAGTTCTTC. This translates into CASSQELGLADNEQFF.

The chain joins TRBV6-5 to TRBJ2-5, with D possibly called TRBD1 or TRBD2 (6 bases each). This CDR3 is built from 15 residues. V was cut by 2 bases and J by 5 bases, with 15 bases left in between. Germline lookup yields CDR1 MNHEY and CDR2 SVGAGI. CDR3 amino acids: CASSYGTGRWETQYF. As DNA, the CDR3 is TGTGCCAGCAGTTACGGAACAGGGAGGTGGGAGACCCAGTACTTC.

In this sample, this clone turned up once. V is TRBV7-2 and J is TRBJ1-5; a possible D gene is TRBD1 (5 bases). The CDR3 spans 17 residues. CDR1 and CDR2 (germline): SGHTA, FQGNSA. Between the trimmed V and J ends, which lost 1 base and 0 bases, there was a span of 13 bases. CDR3 bases: TGTGCCAGCAGCTTAGGCGGGACGGCCCTTAGCAATCAGCCCCAGCATTTT. Protein product: CASSLGGTALSNQPQHF.

The V and J genes are TRBV18 and TRBJ1-2, with D maybe TRBD1 (6 bases). Trimming took 8 bases from V and 8 from J, leaving 21 bases between them. Germline loops: CDR1 KGHSH, CDR2 LQKENI. The CDR3 is 14 amino acids. This chain's CDR3 is CASPGLGQLRGYTF. CDR3 DNA: TGTGCCAGCCCCGGATTAGGACAGCTTCGGGGCTACACCTTC.

The V and J genes are TRBV29-1 and TRBJ2-2; 7 nucleotides line up with TRBD1. Germline CDR1 is SQVTM and CDR2 is ANQGSEA. The CDR3 is 17 residues long. With V trimmed by 0 bases and J by 2 bases, 9 bases remained unmatched. CDR3 amino acids: CSVEDQRAGGNTGELFF. The DNA for the CDR3 is TGCAGCGTTGAAGATCAGAGGGCAGGGGGAAACACCGGGGAGCTGTTTTTT.

The chain recombines TRBV10-3 with TRBJ1-2; D gene unclear. CDR3 length equals 14 residues. Germline CDR1 and CDR2: ENHRY and SYGVKD. Trimming shortened V by 4 bases and J by 0 bases, and 9 bases separated the two germline ends. In DNA, the CDR3 is TGTGCCATCAGTGGCGGCATAACTAACTATGGCTACACCTTC. Translated: CAISGGITNYGYTF.

The chain has TRBV6-1 and TRBJ1-1; 7 bases align to TRBD1. This CDR3 is 14 amino acids long. The germline V gene encodes CDR1 MNHNS and CDR2 SASEGT. V dropped 6 bases and J dropped 1; count of bases not matched to a gene: 5. The CDR3 sequence: CASRDRQKNTEAFF. The CDR3 coding sequence is TGTGCCAGCAGGGACAGGCAAAAGAACACTGAAGCTTTCTTT.

The chain employs TRBV7-9 and TRBJ2-1, with 14 bases aligning to TRBD2. The CDR3 is 19 residues long. J was trimmed by 1 base and V by 0 bases; bases with no gene match: 5. Germline V gives CDR1 SEHNR, CDR2 FQNEAQ (reference sequence). As DNA, the CDR3 is TGTGCCAGCAGCTTAGCAGGGACTAGCGGGAGTAGGTCCTACAATGAGCAGTTCTTC. Translating it yields CASSLAGTSGSRSYNEQFF.

The chain links TRBV7-9 to TRBJ2-5, with TRBD2 matching 8 bases. Trimming at V came to 5 bases and at J to 1 base, leaving 9 bases not matched to a gene. CDR1 and CDR2 (germline): SEHNR, FQNEAQ (reference sequence). The CDR3 length is 16 residues. The CDR3 sequence: CASSRGSGGVQETQYF. The CDR3 DNA follows: TGTGCCAGCAGCCGCGGGTCGGGGGGGGTCCAAGAGACCCAGTACTTC.

The V gene is TRBV25-1, the J gene TRBJ1-5; TRBD2 might be the D (6 bases). Near its end, the DNA agrees better with TRBJ2-3, so the J call may be wrong. The CDR3 consists of 12 residues. Germline values: CDR1 MGHDK, CDR2 SYGVNS. CDR3 sequence reads: CASNTRDQPQYF. In DNA, the CDR3 is TGTGCCAGCAATACGCGGGATCAGCCCCAGTATTTT.

The DNA of the CDR3 is TGTGCCAGTAGTATTCTCCGCCTAGCGGGTAGCACAGATACGCAGTATTTT. Translating it yields CASSILRLAGSTDTQYF. The chain links TRBV19 to TRBJ2-3; 8 positions agree with TRBD2. Germline CDR1 is LNHDA and CDR2 is SQIVND (reference sequence). J gave up 0 bases and V 3 bases, and 8 bases lay outside the gene matches. The CDR3 runs to 17 residues.

In this sample, this clone turned up once. The chain employs TRBV9 and TRBJ2-3; 15 bases fit TRBD2. The CDR3 sequence is 18 residues long. CDR1 and CDR2 (germline): SGDLS, YYNGEE. The V and J ends lost 3 bases and 5 bases, in that order; junction bases with no gene match: 10. CDR3 bases: TGTGCCAGCAGCGCCTGGCCGGGACTAGCGGGAGGTAAAGATACGCAGTATTTT. It specifies CASSAWPGLAGGKDTQYF.

The genes are TRBV6-4 and TRBJ1-2, with TRBD1 matching 9 bases. Germline trimming cut 0 bases from V and 8 bases from J; bases unmatched to any gene: 7. Germline V lookup: CDR1 MRHNA, CDR2 SNTAGT. The CDR3 is 15 residues long. The CDR3 loop is CASSDSSGQGKGYTF. CDR3 sequence (DNA): TGTGCCAGCAGTGACTCGAGCGGACAGGGGAAGGGCTACACCTTC.

This chain links TRBV7-2 with TRBJ2-5; 12 bases match TRBD1. In germline, CDR1 is SGHTA, CDR2 FQGNSA. V lost 1 base and J lost 6; bases outside the gene matches: 6. CDR3 length: 16 amino acids. In DNA form, the CDR3 reads TGTGCCAGCAGCTTAGATGGGACAGGGGGCGTTAAGACCCAGTACTTC. Protein product: CASSLDGTGGVKTQYF.

V and J are TRBV9 and TRBJ1-5, with D unclear. Germline V gene lookup returns CDR1 SGDLS and CDR2 YYNGEE. Trimming took off 3 bases at V and 6 bases at J, with 19 bases between the two ends. There are 16 residues in the CDR3. CDR3 in amino acids: CASSEQSEAYGQPQHF. The CDR3 bases are TGTGCCAGCAGCGAGCAATCCGAGGCGTACGGTCAGCCCCAGCATTTT.